This T cell receptor beta chain was captured by sequencing in a study of control samples from healthy donors and cancer patients. Trimming took 4 bases from V and 6 from J, leaving 10 bases between them. CDR1 and CDR2 from the germline V gene are SGDLS and YYNGEE. CDR3 length: 12 amino acids. Sequencing was performed with immunoSEQ multiplex PCR; in TCRdb, only in-frame clones are kept and a portion is missing. This sample has roughly 120,000 clones, with approximately 89% found just once. This sequence joins TRBV9 and TRBJ1-1; D is possibly TRBD1 (6 bases). This clonotype was sampled from a woman aged 18-29 years in good health. The sample was blood. The CDR3 here is CASSPEGAEAFF. The CDR3 DNA reads as TGTGCCAGCAGCCCGGAGGGGGCTGAAGCTTTCTTT.